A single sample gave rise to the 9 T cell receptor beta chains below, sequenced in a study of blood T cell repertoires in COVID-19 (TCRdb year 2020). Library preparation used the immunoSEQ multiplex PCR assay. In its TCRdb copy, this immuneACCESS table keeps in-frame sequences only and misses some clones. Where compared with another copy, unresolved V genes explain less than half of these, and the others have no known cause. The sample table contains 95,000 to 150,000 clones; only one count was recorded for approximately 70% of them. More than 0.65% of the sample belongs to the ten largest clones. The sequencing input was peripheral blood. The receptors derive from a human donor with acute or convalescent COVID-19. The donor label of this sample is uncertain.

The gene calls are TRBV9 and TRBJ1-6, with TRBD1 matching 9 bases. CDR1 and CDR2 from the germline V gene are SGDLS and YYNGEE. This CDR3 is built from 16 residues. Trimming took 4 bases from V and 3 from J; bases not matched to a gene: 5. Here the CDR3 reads CASSPRTGDYNSPLHF. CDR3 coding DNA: TGTGCCAGCAGCCCCCGGACAGGGGACTATAATTCACCCCTCCACTTT.

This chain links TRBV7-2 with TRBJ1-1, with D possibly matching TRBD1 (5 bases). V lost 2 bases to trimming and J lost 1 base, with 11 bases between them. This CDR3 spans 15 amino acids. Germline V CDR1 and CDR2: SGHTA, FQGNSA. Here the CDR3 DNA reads TGTGCCAGCAGCTTAAGGGCGGGGGAGAACACTGAAGCTTTCTTT. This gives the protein CASSLRAGENTEAFF. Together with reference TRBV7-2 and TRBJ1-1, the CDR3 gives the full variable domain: GAGVSQSPSNKVTEKGKDVELRCDPISGHTALYWYRQSLGQGLEFLIYFQGNSAPDKSGLPSDRFSAERTGGSVSTLTIQRTQQEDSAVYLCASSLRAGENTEAFFGQGTRLTVV.

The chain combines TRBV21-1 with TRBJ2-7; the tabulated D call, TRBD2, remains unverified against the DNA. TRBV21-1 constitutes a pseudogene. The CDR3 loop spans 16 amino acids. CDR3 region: CASSKKRGEFSYEQYF. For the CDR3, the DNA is TGTGCCAGCAGCAAAAAACGGGGGGAATTCTCCTACGAGCAGTACTTC.

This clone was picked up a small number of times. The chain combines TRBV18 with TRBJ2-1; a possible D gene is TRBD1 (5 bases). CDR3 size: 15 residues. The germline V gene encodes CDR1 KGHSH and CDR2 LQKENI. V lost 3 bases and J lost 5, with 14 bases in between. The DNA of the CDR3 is TGTGCCAGCTCACCTGTTGGGCAGGGCCACAATGAGCAGTTCTTC. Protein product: CASSPVGQGHNEQFF.

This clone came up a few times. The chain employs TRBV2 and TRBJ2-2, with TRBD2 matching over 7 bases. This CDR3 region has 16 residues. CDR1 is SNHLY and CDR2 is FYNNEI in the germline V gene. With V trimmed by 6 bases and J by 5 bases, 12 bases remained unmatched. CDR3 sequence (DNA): TGTGCCAGCAGCGATAAGCGGGGACGACTAACCGGGGAGCTGTTTTTT. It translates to CASSDKRGRLTGELFF.

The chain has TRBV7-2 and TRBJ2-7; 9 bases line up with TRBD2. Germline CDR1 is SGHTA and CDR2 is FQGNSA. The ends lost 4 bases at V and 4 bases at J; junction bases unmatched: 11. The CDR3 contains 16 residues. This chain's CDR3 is CASSSSGGGVRYEQYF. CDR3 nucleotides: TGTGCCAGCAGCTCCTCCGGCGGGGGGGTACGGTACGAGCAGTACTTC.

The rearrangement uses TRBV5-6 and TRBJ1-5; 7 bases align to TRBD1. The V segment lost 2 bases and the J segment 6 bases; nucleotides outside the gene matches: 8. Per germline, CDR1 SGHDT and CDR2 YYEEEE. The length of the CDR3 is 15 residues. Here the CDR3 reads CASSLGQVRAQPQHF. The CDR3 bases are TGTGCCAGCAGCTTAGGACAGGTTCGAGCTCAGCCCCAGCATTTT.

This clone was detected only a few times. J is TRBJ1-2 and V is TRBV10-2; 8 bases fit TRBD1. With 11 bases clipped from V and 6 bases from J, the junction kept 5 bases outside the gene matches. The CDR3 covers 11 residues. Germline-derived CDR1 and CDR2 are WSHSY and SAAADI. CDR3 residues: CAVQGVHGYTF. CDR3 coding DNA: TGCGCCGTACAGGGGGTTCATGGCTACACCTTC.

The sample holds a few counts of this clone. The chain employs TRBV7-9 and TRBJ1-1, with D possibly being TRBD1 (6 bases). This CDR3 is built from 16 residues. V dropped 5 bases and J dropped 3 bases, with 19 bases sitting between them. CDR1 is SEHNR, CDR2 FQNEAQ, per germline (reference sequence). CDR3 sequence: CASSHQTGGGYTEAFF. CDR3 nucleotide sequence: TGTGCCAGCAGCCATCAGACAGGCGGGGGGTACACTGAAGCTTTCTTT.